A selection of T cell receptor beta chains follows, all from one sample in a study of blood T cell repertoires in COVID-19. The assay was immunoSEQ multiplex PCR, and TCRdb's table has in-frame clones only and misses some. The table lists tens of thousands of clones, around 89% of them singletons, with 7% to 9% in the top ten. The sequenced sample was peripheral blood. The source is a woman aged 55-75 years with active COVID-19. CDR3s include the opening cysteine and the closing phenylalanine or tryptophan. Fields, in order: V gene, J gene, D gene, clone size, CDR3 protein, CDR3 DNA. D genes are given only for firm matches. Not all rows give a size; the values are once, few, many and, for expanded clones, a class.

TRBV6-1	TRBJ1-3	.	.	CASSEALGAGNTIYF	TGTGCCAGCAGTGAAGCTCTTGGAGCAGGAAACACCATATATTTT
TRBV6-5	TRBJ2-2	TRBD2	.	CASRGGGPTGELFF	TGTGCCAGCCGCGGGGGGGGACCCACCGGGGAGCTGTTTTTT
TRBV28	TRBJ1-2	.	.	CASREARNYGYTF	TGTGCCAGCAGGGAAGCCAGGAACTATGGCTACACCTTC
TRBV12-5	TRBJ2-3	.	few	CASGLAPEMDTQYF	TGTGCTAGTGGTTTGGCCCCGGAGATGGATACGCAGTATTTT
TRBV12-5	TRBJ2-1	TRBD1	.	CASGSGQGFNEQFF	TGTGCTAGTGGTTCCGGACAGGGTTTTAATGAGCAGTTCTTC
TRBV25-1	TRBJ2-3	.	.	CASSERGGADTQYF	TGTGCCAGCAGTGAGCGGGGTGGGGCAGATACGCAGTATTTT
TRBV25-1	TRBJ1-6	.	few	CASSDEGRGRNSPLHF	TGTGCCAGCAGTGACGAGGGCCGAGGGAGGAATTCACCCCTCCACTTT
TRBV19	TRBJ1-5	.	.	CASSGGVGNQPQHF	TGTGCCAGTAGTGGCGGGGTGGGCAATCAGCCCCAGCATTTT
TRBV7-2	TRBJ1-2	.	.	CASSRRGGRGYTF	TGTGCCAGCAGCCGAAGGGGGGGGAGAGGCTACACCTTC
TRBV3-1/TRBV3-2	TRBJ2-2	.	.	CASSPRQDPNTGELFF	TGTGCCAGCAGCCCCCGACAGGACCCGAACACCGGGGAGCTGTTTTTT
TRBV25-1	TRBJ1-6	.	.	CASRRSNSPLHF	TGTGCCAGCAGGAGGAGTAATTCACCCCTCCACTTT
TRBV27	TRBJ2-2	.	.	CASIRRGTGELFF	TGTGCCAGCATTCGCCGGGGAACCGGGGAGCTGTTTTTT
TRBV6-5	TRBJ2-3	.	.	CASSYSGSLSTDTQYF	TGTGCCAGCAGTTACTCGGGCTCACTTAGCACAGATACGCAGTATTTT
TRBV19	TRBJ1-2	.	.	CASTTSAGDNYGYTF	TGTGCCAGTACGACCTCGGCAGGGGATAACTATGGCTACACCTTC
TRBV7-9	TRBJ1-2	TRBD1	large	CASSSPNPTGDGNGYTF	TGTGCCAGCAGCTCCCCCAACCCGACAGGGGATGGGAATGGCTACACCTTC
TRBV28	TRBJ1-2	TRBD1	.	CASRLRDREYYGYTF	TGTGCCAGCAGACTCCGGGACAGGGAGTACTATGGCTACACCTTC
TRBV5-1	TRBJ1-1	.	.	CASSLAAGTPTGAFF	TGCGCCAGCAGCTTGGCAGCTGGGACACCCACGGGAGCTTTCTTT
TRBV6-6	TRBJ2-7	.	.	CASNYGLSGVRLEQYF	TGTGCCAGCAATTACGGACTTTCAGGGGTCCGCTTAGAGCAGTACTTC
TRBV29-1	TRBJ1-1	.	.	CSVADSPEAFF	TGCAGCGTTGCGGACAGCCCTGAAGCTTTCTTT
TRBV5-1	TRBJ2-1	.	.	CASSLLTGSYNEQFF	TGCGCCAGCAGCTTGTTAACAGGCTCCTACAATGAGCAGTTCTTC
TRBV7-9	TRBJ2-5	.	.	CASSLGQGPSGTQYF	TGTGCCAGCAGCTTAGGGCAGGGGCCATCTGGGACCCAGTACTTC
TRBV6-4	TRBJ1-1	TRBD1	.	CASRGQVGNTEAFF	TGTGCCAGCAGGGGACAGGTTGGGAACACTGAAGCTTTCTTT
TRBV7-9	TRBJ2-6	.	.	CASSHGGGPDSSGANVLTF	TGTGCCAGCAGCCACGGCGGGGGCCCCGATAGCTCTGGGGCCAACGTCCTGACTTTC
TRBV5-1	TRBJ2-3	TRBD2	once	CASSLVVSGGIVPTTQYF	TGCGCCAGCAGCTTGGTGGTTAGCGGGGGTATTGTCCCTACTACGCAGTATTTT
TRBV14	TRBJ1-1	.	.	CASSQARPGDTEAFF	TGTGCCAGCAGCCAAGCCCGGCCAGGGGACACTGAAGCTTTCTTT
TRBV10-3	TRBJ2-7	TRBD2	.	CATGGGGILYEQYF	TGTGCCACCGGGGGCGGGGGGATTCTCTACGAGCAGTACTTC
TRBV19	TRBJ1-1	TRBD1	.	CASIHRGGVTEAFF	TGTGCCAGTATTCACAGGGGAGGAGTGACTGAAGCTTTCTTT
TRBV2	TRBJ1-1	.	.	CASSERGSYTEAFF	TGTGCCAGCAGTGAACGGGGTTCGTACACTGAAGCTTTCTTT
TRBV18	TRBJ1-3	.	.	CASSPPGQMNTIYF	TGTGCCAGCTCACCACCGGGACAAATGAACACCATATATTTT
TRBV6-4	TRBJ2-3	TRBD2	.	CASSVTSGGASDTQYF	TGTGCCAGCAGCGTTACTAGCGGGGGGGCATCAGATACGCAGTATTTT
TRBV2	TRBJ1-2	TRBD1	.	CASSATGASNYGYTF	TGTGCCAGCAGTGCTACAGGGGCTTCTAACTATGGCTACACCTTC
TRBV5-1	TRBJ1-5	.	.	CASSPEGDQPQHF	TGCGCCAGCAGCCCGGAGGGAGATCAGCCCCAGCATTTT
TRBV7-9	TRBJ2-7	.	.	CASSSMQGSGYEQYF	TGTGCCAGCAGTTCAATGCAGGGAAGTGGCTACGAGCAGTACTTC
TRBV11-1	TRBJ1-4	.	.	CASSSSPRGDNEKLFF	TGTGCCAGCAGCTCCTCACCCAGGGGTGATAATGAAAAACTGTTTTTT
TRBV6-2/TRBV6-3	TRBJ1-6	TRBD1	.	CASSQGTGGAYNSPLHF	TGTGCCAGCAGTCAAGGGACAGGGGGCGCCTATAATTCACCCCTCCACTTT
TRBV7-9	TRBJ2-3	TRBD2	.	CASSPGRSGGTTDTQYF	TGTGCCAGCAGCCCCGGCCGGTCGGGGGGGACCACAGATACGCAGTATTTT
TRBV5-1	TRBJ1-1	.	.	CASSSDTYTEAFF	TGCGCCAGCAGTTCAGACACCTACACTGAAGCTTTCTTT